Listed here are 18 T cell receptor beta chains from one sample, sequenced in a study of molecular identifiers for immune sequencing clone quantification. TCRdb reprocessed the PCR reads with MiXCR, giving one entry per CDR3 protein. The table includes hundreds of thousands of distinct CDR3 sequences, 24% detected once. Sequencing was performed on naive CD8+ T cells from blood, with Jurkat cell RNA spiked in. Documented subset: FACS-sorted CD8+CD4-CCR7+CD45RA+ naive T cells. These TCRs come from a human donor in good health. Some libraries in this study had Jurkat cell RNA spiked in.

This clonotype has at least ten counts. V gene TRBV20-1 combines with J gene TRBJ2-3; D is tentatively TRBD1 or TRBD2 (7 bases each). The CDR3 extends over 15 amino acids. The V and J ends lost 0 bases and 2 bases respectively, with 12 bases between them. From germline, CDR1 is DFQATT and CDR2 SNEGSKA (reference sequence). CDR3 nucleotide sequence: TGCAGTGCTAGAGATGCAGGGGGGGTCACAGATACGCAGTATTTT. It translates to CSARDAGGVTDTQYF.

This clonotype was recorded many times. The chain uses TRBV29-1 and TRBJ2-3, with D maybe TRBD2 (6 bases). CDR3 length: 14 residues. The germline gives CDR1 SQVTM, CDR2 ANQGSEA. Trimming shortened V by 1 base and J by 2 bases, and 10 bases separated the two germline ends. CDR3: CSVEGGTHTDTQYF. The CDR3 region has the DNA TGCAGCGTTGAAGGCGGGACTCACACAGATACGCAGTATTTT.

In this sample, this clonotype turned up a few times. CDR3 sequence: CASSPGGTGFSGANVLTF. The DNA for the CDR3 is TGTGCCAGCAGCCCAGGCGGGACAGGGTTCTCCGGGGCCAACGTCCTGACTTTC. The chain uses TRBV3-1 and TRBJ2-6; 9 positions match TRBD1. The V and J ends lost 4 bases and 4 bases, in that order; junction bases with no gene match: 11. Germline V gives CDR1 LGHDT, CDR2 YNNKEL (reference sequence). The CDR3 has 18 amino acids.

V gene TRBV6-5 combines with J gene TRBJ1-2, with 8 bases matching TRBD1. Unmatched junction bases numbered 10, after V lost 6 bases and J lost 4 bases. The CDR3 sequence is 15 residues long. Per the germline V gene, CDR1 is MNHEY and CDR2 is SVGAGI. CDR3 nucleotide sequence: TGTGCCAGCAGGCCAGGACAGGGCCACACCTATGGCTACACCTTC. This gives the protein CASRPGQGHTYGYTF.

This clonotype was counted a few times. The genes are TRBV28 and TRBJ2-1; TRBD1 agrees at 9 bases. J lost 7 bases, V lost 6 bases, and 13 bases had no gene match. This CDR3 is built from 16 residues. Per germline, CDR1 MDHEN and CDR2 SYDVKM. CDR3 coding DNA: TGTGCCAGCAGACCTCCTCTACAGGGGGCAAAAAATGAGCAGTTCTTC. Translating it yields CASRPPLQGAKNEQFF.

This clonotype was observed a handful of times. J is TRBJ1-2 and V is TRBV4-3; TRBD1 is a possible D gene (6 bases). The CDR3 length is 15 residues. Germline V gene data show CDR1 as LGHNA and CDR2 as YSLEER. V lost 0 bases, J lost 5 bases, and 13 bases lay in between. The CDR3 loop reads CASSQEEGEWYGYTF. The DNA for the CDR3 is TGCGCCAGCAGCCAAGAGGAGGGGGAGTGGTATGGCTACACCTTC.

This clonotype was seen repeatedly, ten times or more. The rearrangement links TRBV5-4 to TRBJ2-5; the match to TRBD1 covers 8 bases. Germline CDR1 and CDR2: SGHNT and YYREEE (reference sequence). After removal of 8 bases from V and 5 bases from J, the junction contained 14 bases not matched to a gene. The CDR3 extends over 15 amino acids. The CDR3: CASNTGGQGGETQYF. CDR3 nucleotides: TGTGCCAGTAATACCGGAGGACAGGGAGGTGAGACCCAGTACTTC.

This clonotype was observed a few times. The chain couples TRBV29-1 to TRBJ2-5, with 13 positions matching TRBD2. The CDR3 totals 17 residues. CDR1 is SQVTM and CDR2 is ANQGSEA in the germline V gene. The J segment lost 4 bases and the V segment lost 6 bases, leaving 14 bases of the junction unmatched. DNA for the CDR3: TGCAGCGTGGAGGTGGGGGGACTAGCGGGATATTCAGAGACCCAGTACTTC. It is translated as CSVEVGGLAGYSETQYF.

Comments on this clonotype: A much larger clone differs by one base, so this may be a read error. The CDR3 protein is CASSSTGRNDQPQHF. The CDR3 DNA follows: TGTGCCAGCAGTTCGACAGGGAGGAACGATCAGCCCCAGCATTTT. This chain uses TRBV28 with TRBJ1-5; 7 nucleotides match TRBD1. CDR1 is MDHEN and CDR2 is SYDVKM in the germline V gene. This CDR3 comprises 15 residues. With 4 bases clipped from V and 5 bases from J, the junction kept 8 bases outside the gene matches.

This clonotype was found a few times. The junction departs from the called germline gene at one end, perhaps through a read error. CDR3 loop: CSVPDRTNAGELFF. In nucleotides, the CDR3 is TGCAGCGTTCCGGACAGGACGAACGCCGGGGAGCTGTTTTTT. The rearrangement joins TRBV29-1 to TRBJ2-2, with 7 nucleotides matching TRBD1. Germline CDR1 SQVTM, CDR2 ANQGSEA. This CDR3 has 14 amino acids.

The CDR3 sequence: CASSSGSNRDTQYF. The CDR3 DNA reads TGTGCCAGCAGTTCCGGGTCCAATCGGGATACGCAGTATTTT. The chain joins TRBV27 to TRBJ2-3, with D uncertain. The CDR3 covers 14 residues. Germline V gene data show CDR1 as MNHEY and CDR2 as SMNVEV (reference sequence). Trimming cost V 4 bases and J 6 bases, with 14 bases left between them.

This clonotype appeared many times. This rearrangement joins TRBV7-2 to TRBJ2-7; D is possibly TRBD1 or TRBD2 (6 bases each). CDR1 and CDR2 (germline): SGHTA, FQGNSA. The CDR3 is 16 amino acids. Between the trimmed V and J ends, which lost 6 bases and 0 bases, there was a span of 18 bases. As DNA, the CDR3 is TGTGCCAGCAGTTGGTGGGGGGCCCTAAGCTCCTACGAGCAGTACTTC. It translates to CASSWWGALSSYEQYF.

To note about this clonotype: This sequence may be a read error, since a much larger clone differs from it by one base. The chain couples TRBV29-1 to TRBJ1-2; tentative D call: TRBD1 (5 bases). Germline V CDR1 and CDR2: SQVTM, ANQGSEA. This CDR3 region has 14 residues. CDR3 coding DNA: TGCAGCGTTGAAGATCTAGGGGTCAACTATGGCTACATCTTC. It codes for CSVEDLGVNYGYIF.

This clonotype was recorded at least ten times. The chain recombines TRBV2 with TRBJ2-1; unclear D gene. Germline CDR1 and CDR2: SNHLY and FYNNEI. The CDR3 has 13 residues. V gave up 1 base and J gave up 10 bases, with 11 bases separating them. Here the CDR3 reads CASSEGLPGEQFF. CDR3 bases: TGTGCCAGCAGTGAAGGTCTCCCAGGAGAGCAGTTCTTC.

The rearrangement joins TRBV7-9 to TRBJ2-1, with 9 bases that match TRBD2. V lost 5 bases to trimming and J lost 2 bases; unmatched junction nucleotides: 7. There are 16 residues in the CDR3. CDR1 SEHNR and CDR2 FQNEAQ come from the germline V gene (reference sequence). The CDR3 here is CASSRHTSGPYNEQFF. CDR3 bases: TGTGCCAGCAGCCGCCACACTAGCGGGCCCTACAATGAGCAGTTCTTC.

This clonotype was recorded at least ten times. The J gene is TRBJ2-3, the V gene TRBV7-6; D is undetermined. V lost 5 bases, J lost 5 bases, and 14 bases lay in between. The CDR3 has 14 residues. The V gene's germline CDR1 is SGHVS and CDR2 FNYEAQ. CDR3 sequence: CASSPLLGRDTQYF. In DNA form, the CDR3 reads TGTGCCAGCAGCCCCCTCCTCGGGCGAGATACGCAGTATTTT.

The V call is TRBV19, the J call TRBJ2-7, with TRBD1 matching over 9 bases. The J segment lost 2 bases and the V segment lost 10 bases, leaving 12 bases of the junction unmatched. The germline V gene has CDR1 LNHDA and CDR2 SQIVND (reference sequence). The CDR3 has 15 residues. In DNA form, the CDR3 reads TGTGCCACGACAGTTATGGGACAGGGAACCTACGAGCAGTACTTC. Its protein is CATTVMGQGTYEQYF.

The chain combines TRBV27 with TRBJ2-5, with D unresolved. The CDR3 spans 17 residues. From germline, CDR1 is MNHEY and CDR2 SMNVEV (reference sequence). Trimming removed 4 bases at V and 0 bases at J, with 18 bases between. The CDR3 nucleotides are TGTGCCAGCAGTTCCGACAATGGCCTTAATAACCAAGAGACCCAGTACTTC. Amino acid sequence: CASSSDNGLNNQETQYF.